Below are 26 T cell receptor beta chains sequenced from a single sample in a study of blood T cell repertoires in COVID-19. Method: immunoSEQ multiplex PCR; TCRdb's copy keeps in-frame clones and lacks some. Among approximately 300,000 clones listed, 88% were seen once. The sample was peripheral blood. These receptors were collected from a woman in her forties or fifties with active or convalescent COVID-19.

The genes are TRBV19 and TRBJ1-5; 8 nucleotides agree with TRBD1. There are 17 residues in the CDR3. J was trimmed by 3 bases and V by 1 base; bases with no gene match: 8. Per the germline V gene, CDR1 is LNHDA and CDR2 is SQIVND (reference sequence). In DNA, the CDR3 is TGTGCCAGTAGTATAGGCAGGGGGCTCATTAACAATCAGCCCCAGCATTTT. As protein: CASSIGRGLINNQPQHF.

The count of this clone is one. Sequence at one end of the junction differs from germline and may be a read error. The rearrangement links TRBV3-1 (or the pseudogene TRBV3-2) to TRBJ2-5, with 9 bases that match TRBD2. Germline V lookup: CDR1 LGHDT, CDR2 YNNKEL (reference sequence). There are 13 residues in the CDR3. CDR3 region: CASSPTGTSFLHF. The CDR3, as DNA: TGTGCCAGCAGCCCAACCGGGACTAGCTTCTTGCACTTC.

The rearrangement uses TRBV30 and TRBJ2-7; the D gene is possibly TRBD2 (7 bases). This CDR3 has 14 amino acids. Germline V gene data show CDR1 as GTSNPN and CDR2 as SVGIG (reference sequence). Trimming stripped 1 base from V and 2 bases from J, with 12 bases between. CDR3 residues: CAWSEGGPTYEQYF. CDR3 DNA sequence: TGTGCCTGGAGTGAGGGGGGGCCTACCTACGAGCAGTACTTC. Complete variable domain (other parts from reference TRBV30 and TRBJ2-7): SQTIHQWPATLVQPVGSPLSLECTVEGTSNPNLYWYRQAAGRGLQLLFYSVGIGQISSEVPQNLSASRPQDRQFILSSKKLLLSDSGFYLCAWSEGGPTYEQYFGPGTRLTVT.

In this sample, this clone turned up a few times. The chain couples TRBV7-2 to TRBJ2-1; possible D gene TRBD1, 6 bases. Germline CDR1 is SGHTA and CDR2 is FQGNSA. This CDR3 has 13 residues. V was clipped by 8 bases and J by 3 bases, with 11 bases between them. The CDR3 DNA reads TGTGCCAGCGGCCAGGGGCGCTACAATGAGCAGTTCTTC. Its translation is CASGQGRYNEQFF.

The chain carries TRBV7-2 and TRBJ2-7, with 11 bases fitting TRBD2. V gave up 5 bases and J gave up 0 bases; unmatched junction bases: 9. Per germline, CDR1 SGHTA and CDR2 FQGNSA. This CDR3 region has 17 residues. The CDR3 loop reads CASSVRYGTSGSYEQYF. CDR3 nucleotide sequence: TGTGCCAGCAGCGTAAGATACGGGACTAGCGGCTCCTACGAGCAGTACTTC.

This chain links TRBV5-1 with TRBJ2-3, with 14 bases matching TRBD2. This CDR3 comprises 18 residues. Germline V gene data show CDR1 as SGHRS and CDR2 as YFSETQ. J was trimmed by 2 bases and V by 2 bases; bases with no gene match: 7. The CDR3: CASSFGLAGGADTDTQYF. CDR3 DNA: TGCGCCAGCAGCTTCGGACTAGCGGGGGGCGCGGACACAGATACGCAGTATTTT.

The gene calls are TRBV7-9 and TRBJ1-2; D gene unclear. CDR3 length: 12 amino acids. The germline V gene encodes CDR1 SEHNR and CDR2 FQNEAQ (reference sequence). V was pared by 6 bases and J by 6 bases, with 11 bases between. CDR3 DNA: TGTGCCAGCAGTCACGGACTTGATGGCTACACCTTC. Protein: CASSHGLDGYTF.

The chain combines TRBV6-1 with TRBJ2-7, with 9 bases aligning to TRBD2. This CDR3 is 22 amino acids long. The germline CDR1 and CDR2 sequences are MNHNS and SASEGT. The ends lost 0 bases at V and 0 bases at J; junction bases unmatched: 21. CDR3 protein: CASSEALQGRRGLAVSSYEQYF. CDR3 nucleotide sequence: TGTGCCAGCAGTGAAGCGCTACAAGGACGTCGGGGACTAGCTGTGAGCTCCTACGAGCAGTACTTC.

The CDR3, as DNA: TGTGCCAGCAGCTCGTTCGGGAACAATGAGCAGTTCTTC. Protein sequence: CASSSFGNNEQFF. The genes are TRBV7-3 and TRBJ2-1; TRBD2 is a possible D gene (5 bases). The CDR3 consists of 13 residues. Trimming removed 4 bases from V and 5 bases from J, with 9 bases in between. Germline values: CDR1 SGHTA, CDR2 FQGTGA.

The chain recombines TRBV7-9 with TRBJ1-5; D might be TRBD1 (6 bases). Trimming took 5 bases from V and 4 from J, leaving 15 bases between them. The CDR3 has 15 residues. Germline assignment: CDR1 SEHNR and CDR2 FQNEAQ (reference sequence). CDR3 region: CASSRGQTPNQPQHF. DNA for the CDR3: TGTGCCAGCAGCCGCGGACAGACACCAAATCAGCCCCAGCATTTT.

This clone appeared a single time. The chain carries TRBV12-3 or TRBV12-4 and TRBJ1-2; tentative D call: TRBD1 (6 bases). The CDR3 length is 13 residues. The V gene lost 2 bases and the J gene lost 5 bases, with 9 bases spanning the gap. The CDR3 DNA sequence: TGTGCCAGCAGTTTAAGTCAGGGGTATGGCTACACCTTC. Protein sequence: CASSLSQGYGYTF.

The chain employs TRBV7-3 and TRBJ2-7, with D perhaps TRBD1 (6 bases). CDR1 is SGHTA and CDR2 is FQGTGA in the germline V gene. The V end was cut by 0 bases, the J end by 1 base, with 10 bases between. The CDR3 is 15 amino acids. The CDR3 DNA reads as TGTGCCAGCAGCTTAACGACAGGTGGGTCCTACGAGCAGTACTTC. It codes for CASSLTTGGSYEQYF. The entire variable domain, with the rest obtained from reference TRBV7-3 and TRBJ2-7, is as follows: GAGVSQTPSNKVTEKGKYVELRCDPISGHTALYWYRQSLGQGPEFLIYFQGTGAADDSGLPNDRFFAVRPEGSVSTLKIQRTERGDSAVYLCASSLTTGGSYEQYFGPGTRLTVT.

The V call is TRBV5-4, the J call TRBJ1-3, with 7 positions matching TRBD1. V shed 5 bases and J 4 bases; nucleotides not matched to a gene: 12. Germline V CDR1 and CDR2: SGHNT, YYREEE (reference sequence). The CDR3 is 16 residues long. The CDR3 DNA follows: TGTGCCAGCAGTCGGGGGAACAGGGGCTCCGGAAACACCATATATTTT. Protein product: CASSRGNRGSGNTIYF.

This sequence joins TRBV6-2 or TRBV6-3 and TRBJ2-1; 11 bases are shared with TRBD2. J was trimmed by 7 bases and V by 6 bases; bases with no gene match: 8. This CDR3 region has 15 residues. Germline CDR1 is MNHEY and CDR2 is SVGEGT. CDR3: CASSPRLAGKNEQFF. CDR3 nucleotides: TGTGCCAGCAGCCCCAGACTAGCGGGAAAGAATGAGCAGTTCTTC.

The rearrangement joins TRBV29-1 to TRBJ2-3; possible D gene TRBD1, 6 bases. V dropped 4 bases and J dropped 1 base, with 12 bases sitting between them. The CDR3 contains 14 residues. From germline, CDR1 is SQVTM and CDR2 ANQGSEA. The CDR3 here is CSVARGGRTDTQYF. As DNA, the CDR3 is TGCAGCGTTGCCAGGGGCGGGCGCACAGATACGCAGTATTTT.

This clone was counted only a few times. This chain uses TRBV28 with TRBJ1-5; D call uncertain. This CDR3 has 15 residues. V was trimmed by 6 bases and J by 4 bases, leaving 16 bases between them. Germline values: CDR1 MDHEN, CDR2 SYDVKM. The chain's CDR3 is CASSPKRASNQPQHF. CDR3 nucleotide sequence: TGTGCCAGCAGCCCTAAGAGGGCTAGTAATCAGCCCCAGCATTTT.

J is TRBJ2-7 and V is TRBV4-1; D call uncertain. Germline V gives CDR1 MGHRA, CDR2 YSYEKL. Between the trimmed V and J ends, which lost 2 bases and 4 bases, there was a span of 9 bases. The CDR3 loop spans 13 amino acids. CDR3 bases: TGCGCCAGCAGCCAAAATAGAAATTACGAGCAGTACTTC. Amino acids: CASSQNRNYEQYF.

The chain has TRBV18 and TRBJ1-1, with a tentative D call TRBD1 (6 bases). Per the germline V gene, CDR1 is KGHSH and CDR2 is LQKENI. Trimming removed 0 bases at V and 6 bases at J, with 8 bases between. The CDR3 covers 13 residues. CDR3 sequence reads: CASSPPGAAEAFF. The CDR3 region has the DNA TGTGCCAGCTCACCACCGGGGGCAGCTGAAGCTTTCTTT.

The chain employs TRBV7-9 and TRBJ1-4, with 9 bases that match TRBD1. The CDR3 consists of 15 residues. Losses at the gene ends were 5 bases for V and 2 bases for J; bases not matched to a gene: 3. Germline CDR1 and CDR2: SEHNR and FQNEAQ (reference sequence). The CDR3 DNA follows: TGTGCCAGCAGCCGGGACAGGGTGACTAATGAAAAACTGTTTTTT. It encodes CASSRDRVTNEKLFF. The variable domain in full, completed from reference TRBV7-9 and TRBJ1-4, reads DTGVSQNPRHKITKRGQNVTFRCDPISEHNRLYWYRQTLGQGPEFLTYFQNEAQLEKSRLLSDRFSAERPKGSFSTLEIQRTEQGDSAMYLCASSRDRVTNEKLFFGSGTQLSVL.

The chain links TRBV7-9 to TRBJ2-7, with D possibly matching TRBD1 (7 bases). CDR1 SEHNR and CDR2 FQNEAQ come from the germline V gene (reference sequence). The ends were cut back, 5 bases at V and 0 bases at J, with 14 bases in the middle. CDR3 length: 15 residues. The CDR3 sequence is CASSRGDSYSYEQYF. The CDR3 DNA sequence: TGTGCCAGCAGCCGCGGGGACAGCTACTCCTACGAGCAGTACTTC.

The gene calls are TRBV10-3 and TRBJ1-5; D not certain. Trimming took 2 bases from V and 7 from J, leaving 15 bases between them. CDR1 and CDR2 from the germline V gene are ENHRY and SYGVKD. This CDR3 is 15 amino acids long. The chain's CDR3 is CAISERGQVIQPQHF. The CDR3 region has the DNA TGTGCCATCAGTGAGCGCGGGCAGGTAATCCAGCCCCAGCATTTT.

V gene TRBV9 combines with J gene TRBJ2-7, with D maybe TRBD1 (6 bases). Trimming cost V 6 bases and J 0 bases, with 13 bases left between them. This CDR3 has 14 residues. Germline V gene lookup returns CDR1 SGDLS and CDR2 YYNGEE. CDR3 DNA sequence: TGTGCCAGCACCCAGGGGCTTTACTCCTACGAGCAGTACTTC. This codes for CASTQGLYSYEQYF.

The V gene is TRBV7-9, the J gene TRBJ2-1; tentatively, D is TRBD2 (6 bases). V lost 5 bases to trimming and J lost 3 bases, with 14 bases between them. Germline V CDR1 and CDR2: SEHNR, FQNEAQ (reference sequence). The CDR3 is 15 amino acids. Here the CDR3 reads CASSPAGRVYNEQFF. CDR3 sequence (DNA): TGTGCCAGCAGCCCCGCCGGGAGAGTCTACAATGAGCAGTTCTTC.

The J gene is TRBJ2-7, the V gene TRBV4-2; TRBD2 matches 10 bases. The CDR3 runs 15 residues. Germline V lookup: CDR1 LGHNA, CDR2 YNFKEQ. V trimming: 0 bases; J trimming: 2 bases; junction bases outside the gene matches: 1. CDR3 region: CASSQDTSGAYEQYF. CDR3 in DNA: TGTGCCAGCAGCCAAGATACTAGCGGGGCCTACGAGCAGTACTTC.

The genes are TRBV29-1 and TRBJ2-1; 7 nucleotides agree with TRBD1. Germline CDR1 and CDR2: SQVTM and ANQGSEA. V was clipped by 4 bases and J by 14 bases; unmatched bases: 5. The CDR3 extends over 10 amino acids. The CDR3 is CSVVRGREFF. As DNA, the CDR3 is TGCAGCGTTGTTAGGGGGCGGGAGTTCTTC.

The rearrangement joins TRBV27 to TRBJ2-2, with 11 bases lining up with TRBD1. V dropped 5 bases and J dropped 1; count of bases not matched to a gene: 12. The CDR3 sequence is 19 residues long. CDR1 and CDR2 from the germline V gene are MNHEY and SMNVEV (reference sequence). The CDR3 reads CASSPLRDRGDKNTGELFF. The CDR3 bases are TGTGCCAGCAGTCCCCTCCGGGACAGGGGGGACAAGAACACCGGGGAGCTGTTTTTT.